The next 12 T cell receptor beta chains were all read from a single sample in a study of identical twins (dated by TCRdb to about 2016). The library relied on 5' RACE. Sequencing was carried out with an Illumina HiSeq 2000. Starting from the raw public reads, TCRdb applied fastp trimming at Q25, assembled clones with MiXCR and retained in-frame beta chains. For every CDR3 protein sequence, its rows merge into one entry that carries the most common genes and DNA. The sample table contains approximately 500,000 distinct CDR3 sequences; only one count was recorded for about 24% of them. Of the sample, over 2.5% is held by the ten largest clones. In addition, the sample was reused for a study of T cells expressing NK-cell markers.

Input material: CD4+ T cells sorted from blood. The origin of the receptors is a woman younger than 30 in good health.

This clonotype was counted between two and nine times. The chain combines TRBV2 with TRBJ2-1; TRBD1 might be the D (6 bases). Trimming removed 7 bases from V and 1 base from J, with 11 bases in between. CDR3 length: 14 amino acids. Germline V CDR1 and CDR2: SNHLY, FYNNEI. In DNA, the CDR3 is TGTGCCAGCACCATAGGGGGTTCCTACAATGAGCAGTTCTTC. Translated: CASTIGGSYNEQFF.

The V and J genes are TRBV14 and TRBJ2-7, with D uncertain. The ends were cut back, 6 bases at V and 5 bases at J, with 11 bases in the middle. The germline V gene encodes CDR1 SGHDN and CDR2 FVKESK. The length of the CDR3 is 12 residues. The CDR3 is CASSHAPHEQYF. The CDR3 DNA follows: TGTGCCAGCAGTCATGCGCCCCACGAGCAGTACTTC. The complete variable domain, with remaining parts taken from reference TRBV14 and TRBJ2-7, reads EAGVTQFPSHSVIEKGQTVTLRCDPISGHDNLYWYRRVMGKEIKFLLHFVKESKQDESGMPNNRFLAERTGGTYSTLKVQPAELEDSGVYFCASSHAPHEQYFGPGTRLTVT.

CDR3 nucleotide sequence: TGCAGTGCTGGGCGTGGGAGCTATGGCTACACCTTC. Its translation is CSAGRGSYGYTF. This chain uses TRBV20-1 with TRBJ1-2; the D is unclear. Deletions cut 5 bases from V and 4 bases from J, with 11 bases between. The CDR3 covers 12 residues. Germline CDR1 reads DFQATT; CDR2 reads SNEGSKA (reference sequence).

This chain connects TRBV20-1 to TRBJ1-1; D remains ambiguous. Trimming pared 4 bases from V and 0 bases from J, leaving 12 bases between. This CDR3 region has 14 residues. The V gene's germline CDR1 is DFQATT and CDR2 SNEGSKA (reference sequence). The CDR3 sequence is CSATRRAMNTEAFF. The CDR3 DNA sequence: TGCAGTGCTACTAGACGGGCAATGAACACTGAAGCTTTCTTT.

The chain recombines TRBV13 with TRBJ2-1; 9 bases are a match to TRBD1. The ends lost 7 bases at V and 2 bases at J; junction bases unmatched: 3. In germline, CDR1 is PRHDT, CDR2 FYEKMQ (reference sequence). The CDR3 runs to 14 residues. The CDR3 loop is CASKGDRAYNEQFF. Written as DNA, the CDR3 is TGTGCCAGCAAGGGGGACAGGGCCTACAATGAGCAGTTCTTC.

This clonotype showed up just a few times. V is TRBV5-1 and J is TRBJ2-5; the match to TRBD1 covers 9 bases. The CDR3 extends over 14 amino acids. V was pared by 4 bases and J by 5 bases, with 6 bases of the junction left unmatched. Per germline, CDR1 SGHRS and CDR2 YFSETQ. CDR3 sequence reads: CASSRTGVIETQYF. CDR3 DNA: TGCGCCAGCAGCAGGACAGGGGTAATCGAGACCCAGTACTTC.

This clonotype showed up just a few times. V and J are TRBV30 and TRBJ1-1; 9 bases are shared with TRBD1. CDR1 is GTSNPN, CDR2 SVGIG, per germline (reference sequence). This CDR3 region has 13 residues. The junction had 3 bases not matched to a gene; V was cut back by 2 bases and J by 5 bases. The CDR3 is CAWSYRGRTEAFF. The DNA for the CDR3 is TGTGCCTGGAGTTACAGGGGGCGGACTGAAGCTTTCTTT.

The chain has TRBV12-3 or TRBV12-4 and TRBJ1-1; D remains ambiguous. This CDR3 has 13 amino acids. V was clipped by 5 bases and J by 6 bases, with 13 bases between them. CDR3 in amino acids: CASSPRNQAEAFF. The CDR3 DNA reads as TGTGCCAGCAGTCCCAGAAACCAAGCTGAAGCTTTCTTT.

The chain joins TRBV20-1 to TRBJ2-3; D gene unclear. The length of the CDR3 is 15 residues. V lost 5 bases, J lost 2 bases, and 17 bases lay in between. The germline CDR1 and CDR2 sequences are DFQATT and SNEGSKA (reference sequence). Here the CDR3 DNA reads TGCAGTGCTCCTGGCCGGATCTCCCACACAGATACGCAGTATTTT. This translates into CSAPGRISHTDTQYF.

The rearrangement uses TRBV5-1 and TRBJ2-1; a weak D match, TRBD1 (6 bases). The CDR3 is made up of 15 amino acids. CDR1 and CDR2 from the germline V gene are SGHRS and YFSETQ. Trimming cost V 0 bases and J 9 bases, with 16 bases left between them. The chain's CDR3 is CASSLAAGDIGEQFF. CDR3 nucleotide sequence: TGCGCCAGCAGCTTGGCAGCAGGGGATATCGGTGAGCAGTTCTTC.

The chain has TRBV3-1 and TRBJ2-5, with D hard to call. The germline V gene has CDR1 LGHDT and CDR2 YNNKEL (reference sequence). The CDR3 length is 15 residues. Trimming cost V 0 bases and J 2 bases, with 10 bases left between them. The CDR3 reads CASSQDTELQETQYF. CDR3 nucleotide sequence: TGTGCCAGCAGCCAAGATACGGAACTACAAGAGACCCAGTACTTC.

In this sample, this clonotype turned up a few times. The gene calls are TRBV9 and TRBJ2-1; 11 bases are shared with TRBD2. The CDR3 contains 15 residues. V dropped 3 bases and J dropped 9; count of bases not matched to a gene: 8. Germline V gene sequence: CDR1 SGDLS, CDR2 YYNGEE. The CDR3 nucleotides are TGTGCCAGCAGCGACGAGACTAGCGGGGTTTCTGAGCAGTTCTTC. Translation gives CASSDETSGVSEQFF.